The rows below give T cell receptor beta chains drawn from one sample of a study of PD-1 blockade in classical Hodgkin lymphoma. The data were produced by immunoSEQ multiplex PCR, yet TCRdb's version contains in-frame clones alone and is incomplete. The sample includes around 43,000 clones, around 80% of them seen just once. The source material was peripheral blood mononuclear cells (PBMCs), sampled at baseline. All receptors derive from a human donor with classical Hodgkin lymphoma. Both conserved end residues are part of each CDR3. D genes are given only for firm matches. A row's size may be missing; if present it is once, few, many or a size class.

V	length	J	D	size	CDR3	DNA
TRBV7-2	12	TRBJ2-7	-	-	CASSLTREEQYF	TGTGCCAGCAGCTTAACCAGGGAAGAGCAGTACTTC
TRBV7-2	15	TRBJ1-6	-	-	CASSLRQGQNSPLHF	TGTGCCAGCAGCTTACGGCAGGGGCAGAATTCACCCCTCCACTTT
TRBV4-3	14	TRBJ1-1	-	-	CASSQVGRNTEAFF	TGCGCCAGCAGCCAAGTAGGCAGGAACACTGAAGCTTTCTTT
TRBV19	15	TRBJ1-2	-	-	CASSPSWDFNYGYTF	TGTGCCAGTAGTCCCTCTTGGGACTTTAACTATGGCTACACCTTC
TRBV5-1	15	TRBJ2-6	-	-	CASSVSGPGANVLTF	TGCGCCAGCAGTGTTTCAGGGCCTGGGGCCAACGTCCTGACTTTC
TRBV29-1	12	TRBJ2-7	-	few	CSVARAGDKQYF	TGCAGCGTTGCCCGGGCAGGGGATAAGCAGTACTTC
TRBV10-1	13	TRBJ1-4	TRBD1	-	CASQGAPNEKLFF	TGCGCCAGTCAGGGGGCTCCTAATGAAAAACTGTTTTTT
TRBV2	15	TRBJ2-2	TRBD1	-	CASSALGQGAGELFF	TGTGCCAGCAGTGCCCTGGGACAGGGGGCCGGGGAGCTGTTTTTT
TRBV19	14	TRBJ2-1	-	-	CASSTIRDTNEQFF	TGTGCCAGTAGTACCATCCGGGACACCAATGAGCAGTTCTTC
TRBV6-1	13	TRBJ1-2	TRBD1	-	CASSERAGGGYTF	TGTGCCAGCAGCGAAAGGGCAGGGGGTGGCTACACCTTC
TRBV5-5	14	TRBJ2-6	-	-	CASNSPGGANVLTF	TGTGCCAGCAACTCCCCAGGAGGGGCCAACGTCCTGACTTTC
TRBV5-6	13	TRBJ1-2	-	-	CASSFQVDYGYTF	TGTGCCAGCAGCTTCCAGGTGGACTATGGCTACACCTTC
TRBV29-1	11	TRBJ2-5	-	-	CSARAQETQYF	TGCAGCGCGCGAGCTCAAGAGACCCAGTACTTC
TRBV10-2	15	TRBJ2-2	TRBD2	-	CASGGRGGNTGELFF	TGCGCCAGCGGCGGTCGGGGGGGGAACACCGGGGAGCTGTTTTTT
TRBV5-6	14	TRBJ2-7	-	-	CASSLGQELYEQYF	TGTGCCAGCAGCTTGGGACAGGAACTTTACGAGCAGTACTTC
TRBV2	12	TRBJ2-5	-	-	CASSVAQETQYF	TGTGCCAGCAGTGTTGCTCAAGAGACCCAGTACTTC
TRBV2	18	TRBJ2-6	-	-	CASIYGGASDSGANVLTF	TGTGCCAGCATCTATGGGGGGGCATCCGACTCTGGGGCCAACGTCCTGACTTTC
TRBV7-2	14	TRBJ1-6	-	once	CASSSGPTSSTLHF	TGTGCCAGCAGCTCCGGACCCACTTCATCGACCCTCCACTTT
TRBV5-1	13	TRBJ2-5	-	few	CASATGQQETQYF	TGCGCCTCAGCAACAGGACAACAAGAGACCCAGTACTTC
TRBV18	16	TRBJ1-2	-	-	CASSPQHRPQYYGYTF	TGTGCCAGCTCACCGCAGCACAGGCCACAGTATTATGGCTACACCTTC
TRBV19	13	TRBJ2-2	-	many	CASTNPNTGELFF	TGTGCCAGTACGAACCCGAACACCGGGGAGCTGTTTTTT
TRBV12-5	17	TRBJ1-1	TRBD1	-	CASGLGLDRVLNTEAFF	TGTGCTAGTGGTTTGGGATTGGACAGGGTTCTGAACACTGAAGCTTTCTTT
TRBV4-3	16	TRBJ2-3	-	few	CASSQDGGLGTDTQYF	TGCGCCAGCAGCCAAGATGGGGGGCTCGGCACAGATACGCAGTATTTT
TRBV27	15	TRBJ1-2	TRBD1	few	CASSPGGARGYGYTF	TGTGCCAGCAGCCCAGGGGGGGCGCGCGGCTATGGCTACACCTTC
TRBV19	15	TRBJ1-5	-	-	CASSIDPPENQPQHF	TGTGCCAGTAGTATAGACCCCCCCGAGAATCAGCCCCAGCATTTT
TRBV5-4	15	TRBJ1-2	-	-	CASSLKPDSPYGYTF	TGTGCCAGCAGCTTAAAGCCGGACAGCCCCTATGGCTACACCTTC
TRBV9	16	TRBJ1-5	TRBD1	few	CASSPGTGESNQPQHF	TGTGCCAGCAGCCCAGGGACAGGGGAGAGCAATCAGCCCCAGCATTTT
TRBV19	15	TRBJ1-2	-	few	CASSIRTAAVYGYTF	TGTGCCAGTAGTATTCGGACCGCGGCGGTCTATGGCTACACCTTC
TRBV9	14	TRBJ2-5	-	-	CASSKDNLQETQYF	TGTGCCAGCAGCAAGGATAACCTACAAGAGACCCAGTACTTC
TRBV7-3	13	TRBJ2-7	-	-	CASSEGRGYEQYF	TGTGCCAGCAGCGAGGGACGTGGCTACGAGCAGTACTTC
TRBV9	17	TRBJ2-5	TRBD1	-	CASSVGPAGTGGETQYF	TGTGCCAGCAGCGTAGGACCCGCCGGGACAGGAGGAGAGACCCAGTACTTC
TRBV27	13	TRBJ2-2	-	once	CASSLTNTGELFF	TGTGCCAGCAGCCTAACGAACACCGGGGAGCTGTTTTTT
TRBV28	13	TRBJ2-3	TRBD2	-	CASSFGGGDTQYF	TGTGCCAGCAGTTTTGGGGGGGGAGATACGCAGTATTTT
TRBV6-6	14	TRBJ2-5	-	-	CASSYERDGETQYF	TGTGCCAGCAGTTATGAAAGGGACGGAGAGACCCAGTACTTC
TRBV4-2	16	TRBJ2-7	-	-	CASSLEGVRRFYEQYF	TGTGCCAGCAGCTTGGAGGGGGTCAGGCGATTCTACGAGCAGTACTTC
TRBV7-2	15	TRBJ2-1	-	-	CASSSLRGGPIEQFF	TGTGCCAGCAGCTCATTGAGGGGGGGCCCCATTGAGCAGTTCTTC
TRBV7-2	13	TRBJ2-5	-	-	CASSLDAGETQYF	TGTGCCAGCAGCTTAGACGCCGGGGAGACCCAGTACTTC
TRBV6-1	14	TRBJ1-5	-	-	CASSEPPENQPQHF	TGTGCCAGCAGTGAACCCCCAGAGAATCAGCCCCAGCATTTT
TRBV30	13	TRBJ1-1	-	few	CAWSVEGRTEAFF	TGTGCCTGGAGTGTAGAAGGGAGAACTGAAGCTTTCTTT
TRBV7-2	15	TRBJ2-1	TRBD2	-	CASSFGMRGGDEQFF	TGTGCCAGCAGCTTCGGGATGCGGGGGGGCGATGAGCAGTTCTTC
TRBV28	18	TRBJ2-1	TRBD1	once	CASRPGTGARGSYNEQFF	TGTGCCAGCAGACCCGGGACAGGGGCCCGTGGCTCCTACAATGAGCAGTTCTTC
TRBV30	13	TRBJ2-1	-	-	CAWQPRIGNEQFF	TGTGCCTGGCAACCTAGGATTGGCAATGAGCAGTTCTTC
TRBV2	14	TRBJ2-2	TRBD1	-	CASSEDREARELFF	TGTGCCAGCAGTGAGGACAGGGAAGCGAGGGAGCTGTTTTTT
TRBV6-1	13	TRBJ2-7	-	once	CASSERGSYEQYF	TGTGCCAGCAGTGAACGAGGATCCTACGAGCAGTACTTC
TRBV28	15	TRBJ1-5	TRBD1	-	CASSTGQGAYQPQHF	TGTGCCAGCAGTACGGGACAGGGGGCTTATCAGCCCCAGCATTTT
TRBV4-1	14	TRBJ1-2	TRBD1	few	CASSQAAGGYGYTF	TGCGCCAGCAGCCAAGCGGCAGGGGGCTATGGCTACACCTTC
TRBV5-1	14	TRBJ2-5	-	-	CASSLDARAETQYF	TGCGCCAGCAGCTTGGACGCACGGGCGGAGACCCAGTACTTC
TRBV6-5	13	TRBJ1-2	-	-	CASSYLGNYGYTF	TGTGCCAGCAGTTACTTGGGGAATTATGGCTACACCTTC
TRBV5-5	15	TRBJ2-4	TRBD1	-	CASCRQGSPENIQYF	TGTGCCAGCTGCCGACAGGGGAGTCCGGAAAACATTCAGTACTTC
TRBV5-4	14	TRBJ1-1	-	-	CASSLCRVSTEAFF	TGTGCCAGCAGCTTATGCAGGGTAAGTACTGAAGCTTTCTTT